Below are 3 T cell receptor beta chains sequenced from a single sample in a study of T cell changes during pregnancy in multiple sclerosis. Sequencing used immunoSEQ multiplex PCR; TCRdb keeps in-frame clones, though not all of them. The sample contains 65,000 to 95,000 clones, 94% of which appear only once. Sample: peripheral blood, taken in the second trimester of pregnancy. The receptors originated from a female donor in good health, enrolled as a control in a pregnancy study.

The V call is TRBV18, the J call TRBJ2-3; D possibly corresponds to TRBD2 (5 bases). Trimming stripped 6 bases from V and 4 bases from J, with 8 bases between. The germline V gene encodes CDR1 KGHSH and CDR2 LQKENI. CDR3 length equals 12 residues. DNA for the CDR3: TGTGCCAGCTCTTCGGAGGCAGATACGCAGTATTTT. As protein: CASSSEADTQYF.

This rearrangement joins TRBV4-1 to TRBJ2-7, with D hard to call. CDR1 is MGHRA, CDR2 YSYEKL, per germline. V gave up 5 bases and J gave up 5 bases, with 10 bases separating them. The CDR3 covers 12 residues. CDR3 residues: CASSAASHEQYF. CDR3 in DNA: TGCGCCAGCAGCGCGGCTTCGCACGAGCAGTACTTC.

The chain combines TRBV27 with TRBJ2-5; 7 nucleotides agree with TRBD2. The assigned J gene may be wrong: the sequence end matches TRBJ2-7 better. The CDR3 runs 15 residues. Germline V gene data show CDR1 as MNHEY and CDR2 as SMNVEV (reference sequence). Written as DNA, the CDR3 is TGTGCCAGCAGTGCCCAGGGACTATCAACCTACGAGCAGTACTTC. Protein product: CASSAQGLSTYEQYF.